This TCR beta chain is drawn from a study of PD-1 blockade in classical Hodgkin lymphoma (dated by TCRdb to about 2020). Regarding the study in general: Nivolumab dosing was 3 mg/kg intravenously every 2 weeks, continuing until either disease progression or unacceptable toxicity. To define a peripheral blood immune signature of response to PD-1 blockade in classical Hodgkin lymphoma, the study combined TCR beta sequencing with CyTOF.

The Qiagen DNeasy kit was used to extract genomic DNA from unsorted PBMCs and from the negatively selected CD4+ and CD8+ fractions. TCR beta CDR3 regions were amplified by immunoSEQ multiplex PCR using primers annealing to V and J segments. Amplification bias was minimized using a synthetic immune receptor repertoire, and residual bias was removed computationally after sequencing. In the authors' own workflow: Repertoire diversity was quantified as the Shannon entropy index using custom Python scripts. The unsorted, CD4+ and CD8+ repertoires were each analyzed separately, with the exception of combined analyses, where CD4+ and CD8+ sequences were merged in silico. A clone counted as expanded when the clone's frequency after treatment rose at least 2-fold relative to C1D1, and clones undetected at baseline were given a pseudocount of 0.5. Singleton clones were defined as clones with 0 or 1 copy at C1D1, and non-singleton clones were defined as clones with 2 or more copies. Clones expanded in unsorted samples were labelled as CD4+, CD8+ or unknown by matching protein sequences in sorted samples from the same patient. Wilcoxon tests on paired samples were used to test changes in diversity from C1D1 to C4D1. This is the immuneACCESS table as TCRdb keeps it, with only in-frame sequences that have V and J called. A part of the clones is gone; compared with another copy, unresolved V genes explain less than half, and the rest is unexplained. Clone size and the V and J calls come from that table; the DNA yielded D and trimming. This sample gives about 40,000 clones in total; around 80% of them show up just once. The ten largest clonotypes hold about an eighth of the sample.

Sample time point, as interpreted from the label and publication: cycle 1 day 1 (C1D1), immediately before nivolumab initiation. All trial patients had relapsed after autologous stem cell transplantation, with cohorts A, B and C differing in prior brentuximab vedotin exposure. The trial cohort comprised some 60 patients with relapsed/refractory classical Hodgkin lymphoma whose best overall responses were complete response, partial response or progressive disease. Trial patients were treated with single-agent nivolumab in the multi-cohort phase II CheckMate 205 trial. An independent review committee assessed best overall response by applying the 2007 International Working Group response criteria. PBMCs from the trial were collected at three points: immediately before nivolumab initiation (C1D1), and during therapy at cycle 2 day 1 and cycle 4 day 1. Peripheral blood was collected in 8 mL Vacutainer Cell Preparation Tubes, from which PBMCs were isolated by centrifugation and then cryopreserved.

CDR1 and CDR2 are read off the germline V gene as LGHNT and FRNRAP. Inclusive of the bounding cysteine and phenylalanine, the CDR3 is 17 residues long. The retained sequence is limited to the CDR3, 51 bases, with the frame set at the first base. The trim is 5 bases for V and 7 bases for J, with a gap of 21 bases between the germline ends. A remark on this clone: Its specific antigen is unknown. Per-nucleotide qualities are absent, and no much larger clonotype sits a single base away.

What the research found in general, with its limitations: The study was restricted to a single clinical trial cohort, and the causes of repertoire differences, possibly disease activity or prior therapy, were left undefined. Baseline diversity similar to that of newly diagnosed patients was observed in trial patients achieving complete response, whereas significantly lower diversity was observed in partial responders and progressors. Lower diversity was seen in patients whose nivolumab began less than 1 year after ASCT, and these patients were left out of later analyses so that immune reconstitution would not confound the results. A significant rise by C4D1 was seen in CD4+ but not CD8+ TCR diversity (p=0.0027 vs p=0.16), with the rise being most apparent in complete responders (p=0.02). Baseline TCR diversity was reported as lower in newly diagnosed patients than in healthy donors, and lower still in relapsed/refractory patients.

The chain was built from TRBV12-5 and TRBJ1-6; too little of a D gene remains to name it. The input for sequencing was peripheral blood mononuclear cells (PBMCs), taken at baseline. The origin of this receptor is a human donor with classical Hodgkin lymphoma. CDR3 protein: CASGLTGFQTWNSPLHF. The DNA reads as follows: TGTGCTAGTGGTCTAACCGGGTTCCAAACCTGGAATTCACCCCTCCACTTT. The full variable domain, with segments outside the CDR3 supplied by the reference TRBV12-5 and TRBJ1-6 proteins, appears as DARVTQTPRHKVTEMGQEVTMRCQPILGHNTVFWYRQTMMQGLELLAYFRNRAPLDDSGMPKDRFSAEMPDATLATLKIQPSEPRDSAVYFCASGLTGFQTWNSPLHFGNGTRLTVT.